This TCR beta chain was captured by sequencing in a study of post-analysis software for immune sequencing data. Findings of the study overall: Four to six TRBV segments were more frequent in patients than controls; TRBV5-6, TRBV5-1 and TRBV20-1 belonged to this group.

Germline CDR1 MNHNS, CDR2 SASEGT. V shed 7 bases, J shed 5 bases, and the junction held 9 bases outside the gene matches. CDR3 length equals 14 residues. As regards this clonotype: Its antigen is not identified.

cDNA libraries for TCR beta contained unique molecular identifiers. One entry per CDR3 protein results from TCRdb running MiXCR on the PCR reads. The sample comprises 380,000 or so distinct CDR3 sequences, 30% to 45% of which are singletons, and 13% rests with the top ten. This chain connects TRBV6-1 to TRBJ2-5; 8 positions match TRBD2. This clonotype originated in a girl aged 10-17 years with multiple sclerosis. Sequenced material: blood. The CDR3: CASIQGLGVETQYF. CDR3 nucleotides: TGTGCCAGCATCCAGGGACTAGGAGTGGAGACCCAGTACTTC.